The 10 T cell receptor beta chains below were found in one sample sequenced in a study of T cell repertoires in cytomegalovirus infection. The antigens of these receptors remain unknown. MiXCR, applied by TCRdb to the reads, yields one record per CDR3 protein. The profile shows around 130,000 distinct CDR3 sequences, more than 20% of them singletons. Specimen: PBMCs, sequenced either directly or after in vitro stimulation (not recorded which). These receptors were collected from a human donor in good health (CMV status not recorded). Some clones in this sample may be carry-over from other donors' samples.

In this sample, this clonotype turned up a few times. The CDR3: CASSQRTGPYEQYF. CDR3 DNA: TGTGCCAGCAGCCAAAGGACAGGGCCCTACGAGCAGTACTTC. This sequence joins TRBV12-3 or TRBV12-4 and TRBJ2-7; 8 bases line up with TRBD1. The CDR3 sequence is 14 residues long. J was trimmed by 2 bases and V by 6 bases; bases with no gene match: 6.

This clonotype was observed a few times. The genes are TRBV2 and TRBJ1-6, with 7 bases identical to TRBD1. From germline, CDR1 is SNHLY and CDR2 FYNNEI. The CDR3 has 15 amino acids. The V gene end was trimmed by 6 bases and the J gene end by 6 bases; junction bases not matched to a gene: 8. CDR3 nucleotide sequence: TGTGCCAGCAGCGCACCCGCAGGGGGTAATTCACCCCTCCACTTT. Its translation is CASSAPAGGNSPLHF.

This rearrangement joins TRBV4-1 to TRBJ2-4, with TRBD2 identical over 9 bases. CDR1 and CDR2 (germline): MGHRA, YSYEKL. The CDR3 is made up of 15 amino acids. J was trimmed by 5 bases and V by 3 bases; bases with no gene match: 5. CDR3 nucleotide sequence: TGCGCCAGCAGCCAGAGAGCGGGAGGACAAAACATTCAGTACTTC. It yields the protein CASSQRAGGQNIQYF.

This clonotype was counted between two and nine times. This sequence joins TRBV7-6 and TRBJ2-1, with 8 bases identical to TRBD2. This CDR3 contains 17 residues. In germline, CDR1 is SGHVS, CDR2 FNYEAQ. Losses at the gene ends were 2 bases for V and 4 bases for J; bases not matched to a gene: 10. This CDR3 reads CASSLRGSGRSYNEQFF. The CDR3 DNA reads TGTGCCAGCAGCTTACGCGGGAGCGGGAGAAGTTACAATGAGCAGTTCTTC. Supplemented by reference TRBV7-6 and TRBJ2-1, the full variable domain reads GAGVSQSPRYKVTKRGQDVALRCDPISGHVSLYWYRQALGQGPEFLTYFNYEAQQDKSGLPNDRFSAERPEGSISTLTIQRTEQRDSAMYRCASSLRGSGRSYNEQFFGPGTRLTVL.

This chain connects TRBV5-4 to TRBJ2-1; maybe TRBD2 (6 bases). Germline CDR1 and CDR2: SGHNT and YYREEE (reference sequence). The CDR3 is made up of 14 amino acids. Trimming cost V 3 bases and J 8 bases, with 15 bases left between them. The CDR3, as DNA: TGTGCCAGCAGCTCCCCCCGACTAGTCCATGAGCAGTTCTTC. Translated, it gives CASSSPRLVHEQFF. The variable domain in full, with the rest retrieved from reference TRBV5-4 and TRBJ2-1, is ETGVTQSPTHLIKTRGQQVTLRCSSQSGHNTVSWYQQALGQGPQFIFQYYREEENGRGNFPPRFSGLQFPNYSSELNVNALELDDSALYLCASSSPRLVHEQFFGPGTRLTVL.

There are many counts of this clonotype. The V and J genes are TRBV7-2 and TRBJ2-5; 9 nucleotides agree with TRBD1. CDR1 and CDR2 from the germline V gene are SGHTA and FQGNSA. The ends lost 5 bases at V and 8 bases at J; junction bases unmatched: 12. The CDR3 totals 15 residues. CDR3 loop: CASSPHPPGQGTQYF. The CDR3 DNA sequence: TGTGCCAGCAGCCCGCACCCTCCGGGACAGGGAACCCAGTACTTC.

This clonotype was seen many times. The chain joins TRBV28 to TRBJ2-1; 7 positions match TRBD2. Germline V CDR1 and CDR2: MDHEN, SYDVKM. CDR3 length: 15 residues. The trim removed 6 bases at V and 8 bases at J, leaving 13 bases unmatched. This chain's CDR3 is CASSTAGLSFHEQFF. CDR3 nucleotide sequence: TGTGCCAGCAGCACCGCGGGACTATCTTTCCATGAGCAGTTCTTC.

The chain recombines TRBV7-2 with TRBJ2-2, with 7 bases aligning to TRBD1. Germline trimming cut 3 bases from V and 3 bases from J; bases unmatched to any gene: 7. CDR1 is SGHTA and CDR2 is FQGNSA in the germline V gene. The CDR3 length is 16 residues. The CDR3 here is CASSLTGWYDTGELFF. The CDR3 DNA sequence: TGTGCCAGCAGCTTGACAGGGTGGTACGACACCGGGGAGCTGTTTTTT.

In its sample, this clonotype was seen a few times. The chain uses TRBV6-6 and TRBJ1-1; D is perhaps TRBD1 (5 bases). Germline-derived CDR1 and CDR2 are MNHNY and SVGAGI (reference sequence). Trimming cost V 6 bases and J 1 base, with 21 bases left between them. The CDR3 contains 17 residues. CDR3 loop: CASSPSLSGGENTEAFF. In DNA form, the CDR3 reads TGTGCCAGCAGCCCATCCCTCAGCGGGGGGGAGAACACTGAAGCTTTCTTT.

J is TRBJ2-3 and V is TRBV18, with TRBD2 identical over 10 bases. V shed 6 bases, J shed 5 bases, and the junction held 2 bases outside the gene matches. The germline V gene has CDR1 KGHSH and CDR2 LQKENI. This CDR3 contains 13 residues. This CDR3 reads CASSRTSGDTQYF. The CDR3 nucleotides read TGTGCCAGCTCGAGGACTAGCGGAGATACGCAGTATTTT.